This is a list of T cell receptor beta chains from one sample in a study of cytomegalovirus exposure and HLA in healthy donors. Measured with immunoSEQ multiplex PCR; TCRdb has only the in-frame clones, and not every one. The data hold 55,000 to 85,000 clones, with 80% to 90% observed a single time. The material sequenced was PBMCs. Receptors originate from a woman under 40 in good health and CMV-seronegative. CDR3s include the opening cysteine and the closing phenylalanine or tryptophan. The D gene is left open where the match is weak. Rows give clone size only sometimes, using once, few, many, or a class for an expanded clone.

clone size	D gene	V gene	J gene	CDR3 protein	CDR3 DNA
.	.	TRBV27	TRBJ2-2	CASSLSSAYPGELFF	TGTGCCAGCAGTTTGTCTAGCGCCTACCCCGGGGAGCTGTTTTTT
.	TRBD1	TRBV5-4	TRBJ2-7	CASSPGQGGPYEQYF	TGTGCCAGCAGCCCTGGACAGGGTGGGCCCTACGAGCAGTACTTC
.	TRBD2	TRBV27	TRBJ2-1	CASSLSIGLAGEGEQFF	TGTGCCAGCAGTTTATCGATTGGACTAGCGGGAGAAGGTGAGCAGTTCTTC
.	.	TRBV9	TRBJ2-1	CASSGLRRDEQFF	TGTGCCAGCAGCGGTTTGCGGCGAGATGAGCAGTTCTTC
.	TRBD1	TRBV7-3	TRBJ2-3	CASKGQGNSDTQYF	TGTGCCAGCAAGGGACAGGGGAATTCGGATACGCAGTATTTT
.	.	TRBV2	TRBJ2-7	CASSVRGSINEQYF	TGTGCCAGCAGTGTTCGTGGGAGTATCAACGAGCAGTACTTC
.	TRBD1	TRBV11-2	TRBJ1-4	CASSLGQGWEKLFF	TGTGCCAGCAGCTTGGGACAGGGATGGGAAAAACTGTTTTTT
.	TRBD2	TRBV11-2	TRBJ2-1	CASSSTSGSDEQFF	TGTGCCAGCAGCTCAACTAGCGGGAGTGATGAGCAGTTCTTC
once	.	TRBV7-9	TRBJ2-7	CASSDPRQNSYEQYF	TGTGCCAGCAGCGACCCGAGACAGAATTCCTACGAGCAGTACTTC
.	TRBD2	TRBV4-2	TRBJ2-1	CASSPGLAEYNEQFF	TGTGCCAGCAGCCCAGGACTAGCGGAATACAATGAGCAGTTCTTC
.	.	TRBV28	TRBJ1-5	CASSPGGYQPQHF	TGTGCCAGCAGCCCCGGGGGGTATCAGCCCCAGCATTTT
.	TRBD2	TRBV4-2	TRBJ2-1	CASSQEFGGRALDEQFF	TGTGCCAGCAGCCAAGAATTTGGCGGGAGGGCTCTGGATGAGCAGTTCTTC
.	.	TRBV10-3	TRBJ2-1	CAISERPGGLGDEQFF	TGTGCCATCAGTGAACGGCCAGGGGGACTAGGGGATGAGCAGTTCTTC
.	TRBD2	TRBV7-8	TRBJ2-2	CASSPRRAGEPGELFF	TGTGCCAGCAGCCCCCGAAGAGCGGGAGAACCCGGGGAGCTGTTTTTT
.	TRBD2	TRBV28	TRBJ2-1	CASSSPHGTSGISYNEQFF	TGTGCCAGCAGTTCCCCCCACGGGACTAGCGGGATCTCCTACAATGAGCAGTTCTTC
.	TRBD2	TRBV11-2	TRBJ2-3	CASSLDSGRVGDTQYF	TGTGCCAGCAGCTTAGACAGCGGGAGGGTTGGAGATACGCAGTATTTT
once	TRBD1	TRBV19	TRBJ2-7	CASSIRPGGGNEQYF	TGTGCCAGTAGTATAAGGCCAGGGGGTGGCAACGAGCAGTACTTC
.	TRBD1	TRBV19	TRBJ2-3	CASSLGDRGADTQYF	TGTGCCAGTAGCTTGGGGGACAGGGGGGCAGATACGCAGTATTTT
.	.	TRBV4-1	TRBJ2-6	CASSQKTGQTGANVLTF	TGCGCCAGCAGCCAAAAAACCGGACAGACCGGGGCCAACGTCCTGACTTTC
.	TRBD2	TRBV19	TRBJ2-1	CASSIGGGPSVNEQFF	TGTGCCAGTAGTATCGGGGGAGGGCCGAGTGTCAATGAGCAGTTCTTC
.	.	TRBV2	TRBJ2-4	CASSAPRDIQYF	TGTGCCAGCAGTGCCCCAAGAGACATTCAGTACTTC
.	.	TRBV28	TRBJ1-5	CASSPTSPTPSNQPQHF	TGTGCCAGCAGTCCCACCTCACCCACACCCAGCAATCAGCCCCAGCATTTT
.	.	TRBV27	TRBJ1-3	CASRKTVSGNTIYF	TGTGCCAGCAGAAAGACAGTCTCTGGAAACACCATATATTTT
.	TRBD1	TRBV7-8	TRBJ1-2	CASSHRGTGYYGYTF	TGTGCCAGCAGCCACCGTGGGACAGGGTACTATGGCTACACCTTC
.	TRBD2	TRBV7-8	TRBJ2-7	CASSLAWGGGYEQYF	TGTGCCAGCAGCTTAGCGTGGGGGGGAGGGTACGAGCAGTACTTC
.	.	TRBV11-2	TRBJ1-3	CASSPGGPTEVSGNTIYF	TGTGCCAGCAGCCCGGGGGGGCCAACGGAGGTCTCTGGAAACACCATATATTTT
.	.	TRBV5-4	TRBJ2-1	CASSPAEEGHNEQFF	TGTGCCAGCAGCCCCGCGGAGGAGGGCCATAATGAGCAGTTCTTC
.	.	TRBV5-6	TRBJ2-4	CASSTGSGFESKNIQYF	TGTGCCAGCAGCACAGGGTCAGGGTTTGAATCCAAAAACATTCAGTACTTC
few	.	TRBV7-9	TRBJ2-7	CASTTSGEHYEQYF	TGTGCCAGCACCACCTCCGGGGAGCACTACGAGCAGTACTTC
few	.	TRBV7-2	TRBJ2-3	CASRESPGTDTQYF	TGTGCCAGCCGGGAGAGTCCGGGCACAGATACGCAGTATTTT
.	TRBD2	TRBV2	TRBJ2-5	CASAGGDETQYF	TGTGCCAGCGCGGGAGGGGACGAGACCCAGTACTTC
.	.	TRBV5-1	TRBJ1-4	CASSLVSGDTEKLFF	TGCGCCAGCAGCTTGGTATCCGGGGACACTGAAAAACTGTTTTTT
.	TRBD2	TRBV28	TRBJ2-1	CASSLSRLAGSYNEQFF	TGTGCCAGCAGCCTCAGCCGCCTAGCGGGGTCGTACAATGAGCAGTTCTTC
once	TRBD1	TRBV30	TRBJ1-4	CAWRRGTASANEKLFF	TGTGCCTGGAGACGCGGGACAGCAAGTGCTAATGAAAAACTGTTTTTT
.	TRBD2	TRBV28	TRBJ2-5	CASSPRAAGDQETQYF	TGTGCCAGCAGTCCTCGGGCAGCGGGGGATCAAGAGACCCAGTACTTC
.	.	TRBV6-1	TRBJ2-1	CASSGIYRAYNEQFF	TGTGCCAGCAGTGGAATCTACAGGGCCTACAATGAGCAGTTCTTC
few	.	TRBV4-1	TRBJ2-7	CASSPPGEYEQYF	TGCGCCAGCAGCCCCCCGGGGGAGTACGAGCAGTACTTC
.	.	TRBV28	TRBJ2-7	CASSFNTPYEQYF	TGTGCCAGCAGTTTTAACACCCCTTACGAGCAGTACTTC
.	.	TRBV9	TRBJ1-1	CASSVYESPLNTEAFF	TGTGCCAGCAGCGTATATGAGTCCCCCCTGAACACTGAAGCTTTCTTT
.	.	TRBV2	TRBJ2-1	CASKGSDQFF	TGTGCCAGCAAGGGTAGCGATCAGTTCTTC
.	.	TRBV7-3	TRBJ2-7	CASSLTSSYEQYF	TGTGCCAGCAGCTTAACGAGCTCCTACGAGCAGTACTTC
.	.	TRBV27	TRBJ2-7	CASSLRAGEQYF	TGTGCCAGCAGTTTACGAGCTGGCGAGCAGTACTTC
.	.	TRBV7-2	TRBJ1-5	CASSLAAGSGQPQHF	TGTGCCAGCAGCTTAGCCGCAGGGTCAGGCCAGCCCCAGCATTTT
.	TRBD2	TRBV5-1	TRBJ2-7	CASSLSGAGGTYEQYF	TGCGCCAGCAGCTTGAGTGGGGCGGGGGGAACCTACGAGCAGTACTTC
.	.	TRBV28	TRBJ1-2	CASSKGSSNYGYTF	TGTGCCAGCAGTAAAGGGAGTTCTAACTATGGCTACACCTTC
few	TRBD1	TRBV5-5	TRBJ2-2	CASSWVAQGGAGELFF	TGTGCCAGCAGCTGGGTTGCACAGGGGGGCGCCGGGGAGCTGTTTTTT
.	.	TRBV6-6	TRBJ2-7	CASSYTTGEQYF	TGTGCCAGCAGTTACACCACAGGGGAGCAGTACTTC
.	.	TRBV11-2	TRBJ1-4	CASSPGQPGSTNEKLFF	TGTGCCAGCAGCCCTGGACAGCCGGGGAGTACTAATGAAAAACTGTTTTTT
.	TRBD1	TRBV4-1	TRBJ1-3	CASSQSGTGFSGNTIYF	TGCGCCAGCAGCCAGTCCGGGACAGGCTTCTCTGGAAACACCATATATTTT
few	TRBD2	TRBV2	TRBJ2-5	CASNQRGGETQYF	TGTGCCAGCAATCAGCGGGGCGGGGAGACCCAGTACTTC
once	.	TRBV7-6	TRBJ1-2	CASSSSTGVYGYTF	TGTGCCAGCAGCTCATCCACCGGGGTCTATGGCTACACCTTC
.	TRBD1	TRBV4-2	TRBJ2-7	CASSHPGGAEQYF	TGTGCCAGCAGCCACCCAGGGGGCGCCGAGCAGTACTTC
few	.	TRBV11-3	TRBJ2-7	CASSLGGNYEQYF	TGTGCCAGCAGCTTAGGAGGGAACTACGAGCAGTACTTC
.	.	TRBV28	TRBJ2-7	CASSLVDTSYEQYF	TGTGCCAGCAGTTTGGTGGACACCTCCTACGAGCAGTACTTC
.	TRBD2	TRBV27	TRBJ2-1	CASSFLAGGPNEQFF	TGTGCCAGCAGTTTTCTAGCGGGAGGGCCCAATGAGCAGTTCTTC
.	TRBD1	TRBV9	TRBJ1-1	CASSPSTGMNTEAFF	TGTGCCAGCAGCCCTTCGACAGGGATGAACACTGAAGCTTTCTTT
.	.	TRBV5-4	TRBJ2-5	CASSADWQTQYF	TGTGCCAGCAGCGCGGACTGGCAGACCCAGTACTTC
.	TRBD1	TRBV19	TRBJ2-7	CASSIRRQGAYEQYF	TGTGCCAGTAGTATTCGTCGACAGGGGGCCTACGAGCAGTACTTC
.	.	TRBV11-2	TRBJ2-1	CASSLLRRGYNEQFF	TGTGCCAGCAGCCTCCTTCGAAGGGGCTACAATGAGCAGTTCTTC
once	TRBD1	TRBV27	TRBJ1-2	CASSQGQGYTF	TGTGCCAGCAGCCAGGGACAGGGCTACACCTTC